A single T cell receptor beta chain is shown here with its context. Its specific antigen is unknown. Base qualities are not provided; no much larger clone lies one nucleotide away. The instrument given in TCRdb is Illumina HiSeq 2500. TCR beta libraries were prepared by quantitative 5'-RACE with molecular barcodes. Per the authors' processing: Disease-linked TCR variants were identified with a new computational method built on a probabilistic model of VDJ rearrangement. Using fastp trimming at Q25 and MiXCR clonotype assembly, TCRdb reanalyzed the public sequencing data and kept in-frame beta chains. Each CDR3 protein gets just one entry, which takes the most common genes and DNA from the rows behind it. The V and J calls shown here were made by TCRdb, not taken from the authors' results. In this sample the table shows around 450,000 distinct CDR3 sequences, roughly 27% of which occur a single time. Jointly, the top ten make up under 0.9% of the sample.

The sample comes from a study of CD8 T cells in ankylosing spondylitis (TCRdb year 2017). General notes on the study: T cell receptor beta repertoires were profiled in healthy donors and ankylosing spondylitis patients so that disease-linked TCR variants could be found. In total, the full study cohort was made up of approximately 99 healthy donors and approximately 24 ankylosing spondylitis patients. Peripheral blood was sampled, and synovial fluid was additionally collected from ankylosing spondylitis patients. The investigation overall reported the following: A TCR beta motif made up of several highly homologous amino acid variants appeared to be characteristic of blood from ankylosing spondylitis patients. The disease-linked clones were reported to be significantly enriched in matched synovial fluid samples from ankylosing spondylitis patients. Some TCR beta motif variants had previously been reported in synovial fluid and blood of reactive arthritis patients, which suggested common disease-initiation mechanisms. A CD8+ phenotype was shown by the disease-linked clones, which were found at relatively low frequencies in peripheral blood.

The CDR3 covers 15 residues, taking in both the cysteine and the phenylalanine. Of all the DNA, just the CDR3 is kept, 45 bases in frame from base 1. Looking up the germline V gene (reference sequence) yields CDR1 DFQATT and CDR2 SNEGSKA. Input material: blood, either unsorted or a sorted T cell fraction (not recorded which). This receptor was obtained from a male donor with ankylosing spondylitis. The V and J segments used are TRBV20-1 and TRBJ2-1, with 11 bases matching TRBD2. The DNA sequence is TGCAGCATAAAAGGGACTAGCGGCTCCTACAATGAGCAGTTCTTC. Its translation reads: CSIKGTSGSYNEQFF.